These T cell receptor beta chains were read from a single sample in a study of T cells in Graves' hyperthyroidism and ophthalmopathy. One entry per CDR3 protein results from TCRdb running MiXCR on the multiplex PCR reads. This repertoire shows around 800,000 distinct CDR3 sequences, roughly 37% found once; its top ten account for approximately 10%. The sequencing input was blood. These receptors were taken from a man aged 18 to 29 with Graves' hyperthyroidism. Both conserved end residues are part of each CDR3. A D gene is named only where the DNA matches it firmly. The size entry is marked missing in some rows and otherwise reads once, few, many or a size class.

clone size	V gene	D gene	J gene	CDR3 protein	CDR3 DNA
few	TRBV6-6	NA	TRBJ2-7	CASSGIYSGLRSYEQYF	TGTGCCAGCAGTGGTATTTACAGCGGGCTCCGCTCCTACGAGCAGTACTTC
NA	TRBV29-1	TRBD2	TRBJ2-1	CRAGGGRGYNEQFF	TGCAGGGCGGGGGGCGGGCGGGGCTACAATGAGCAGTTCTTC
NA	TRBV5-4	NA	TRBJ1-6	CASSLDAGGNSSPLHF	TGTGCCAGCAGCTTGGATGCGGGAGGGAACTCATCACCCCTCCACTTT
few	TRBV7-2	TRBD1	TRBJ1-1	CASSSQRGQGAFF	TGTGCCAGCAGCTCACAACGCGGACAGGGGGCTTTCTTT
NA	TRBV6-5	TRBD1	TRBJ2-7	CASGARTGDSYEQYF	TGTGCCAGCGGGGCTCGGACAGGGGACTCCTACGAGCAGTACTTC
few	TRBV5-1	NA	TRBJ1-5	CASSLRIQVRNQPQHF	TGCGCCAGCAGCTTGAGGATTCAGGTTAGGAACCAGCCCCAGCATTTT
NA	TRBV20-1	NA	TRBJ2-7	CSAARDTLRGEQYF	TGCAGTGCTGCCCGGGACACCCTACGAGGCGAGCAGTACTTC
NA	TRBV25-1	TRBD2	TRBJ2-5	CASSSPGTSGRRETQYF	TGTGCCAGCAGCTCCCCCGGGACTAGCGGGAGGCGCGAGACCCAGTACTTC
many	TRBV20-1	NA	TRBJ2-7	CSADRDLLREQYF	TGCAGTGCTGACCGGGACCTCTTACGCGAGCAGTACTTC
NA	TRBV10-3	TRBD2	TRBJ2-3	CASAGTSGVVDTQYF	TGTGCCTCCGCCGGGACTAGCGGGGTGGTAGATACGCAGTATTTT
many	TRBV2	NA	TRBJ2-5	CASSEKETQYF	TGTGCCAGCAGTGAGAAAGAGACCCAGTACTTC
NA	TRBV20-1	TRBD1	TRBJ1-1	CSARRDRRLEAFF	TGCAGTGCTAGAAGGGACAGGAGACTAGAAGCTTTCTTT
many	TRBV29-1	NA	TRBJ2-7	CSVDSGTSYEQYF	TGCAGCGTTGATAGCGGCACCTCCTACGAGCAGTACTTC
NA	TRBV25-1	NA	TRBJ2-2	CASSYRRGHGELFF	TGTGCCAGCAGCTATCGTCGGGGGCACGGGGAGCTGTTTTTT
NA	TRBV29-1	NA	TRBJ1-1	CSVEDQGATNEAFF	TGCAGCGTTGAAGATCAAGGGGCAACTAATGAAGCTTTCTTT
many	TRBV7-9	TRBD1	TRBJ1-1	CASSSEGAPFF	TGTGCCAGCAGTTCGGAGGGGGCTCCCTTCTTT
NA	TRBV6-6	TRBD1	TRBJ1-2	CAISVSRGNLGYTF	TGTGCCATCAGTGTTTCCAGGGGGAATCTTGGCTACACCTTC
many	TRBV7-9	NA	TRBJ1-5	CASSGHGDSNQPQHF	TGTGCCAGCAGCGGACATGGGGACAGCAATCAGCCCCAGCATTTT
NA	TRBV4-1	NA	TRBJ2-5	CASSQVDSTQETQYF	TGCGCCAGCAGCCAAGTTGATAGTACCCAAGAGACCCAGTACTTC
NA	TRBV20-1	TRBD1	TRBJ2-5	CTAILPGQGIETQYF	TGCACTGCGATACTCCCGGGACAGGGGATAGAGACCCAGTACTTC
few	TRBV6-1	NA	TRBJ1-5	CASTIRRLGNQPQHF	TGTGCCAGCACCATTCGGAGGTTAGGCAATCAGCCCCAGCATTTT
NA	TRBV5-5	TRBD1	TRBJ1-1	CASSPEGATNTEAFF	TGTGCCAGCAGCCCAGAGGGGGCCACGAACACTGAAGCTTTCTTT
few	TRBV12-3/TRBV12-4	NA	TRBJ1-2	CASSYSAGWGYTF	TGTGCCAGCAGTTACTCCGCAGGGTGGGGCTACACCTTC
few	TRBV7-2	TRBD1	TRBJ1-1	CASSLEPFAQGLNTEAFF	TGTGCCAGCAGCTTAGAGCCCTTCGCACAGGGGTTGAACACTGAAGCTTTCTTT
NA	TRBV24-1	TRBD1	TRBJ1-5	CATSETGSEQPQHF	TGTGCCACCAGTGAGACAGGGTCGGAGCAGCCCCAGCATTTT
NA	TRBV2	NA	TRBJ1-3	CASSGAGTSSGNTIYF	TGTGCCAGCAGTGGGGCAGGGACGAGCTCTGGAAACACCATATATTTT
few	TRBV2	NA	TRBJ1-1	CASRGLILSTEAFF	TGTGCCAGCAGGGGACTTATATTATCCACTGAAGCTTTCTTT
many	TRBV29-1	NA	TRBJ2-7	CSVQEENLYEQYF	TGCAGCGTTCAGGAAGAGAATCTCTACGAGCAGTACTTC
many	TRBV19	NA	TRBJ1-1	CASSIGRVMGNTEAFF	TGTGCCAGTAGTATCGGCAGGGTTATGGGGAACACTGAAGCTTTCTTT
few	TRBV5-4	NA	TRBJ1-1	CASNPLGTEAFF	TGTGCCAGCAACCCTTTGGGAACTGAAGCTTTCTTT
NA	TRBV7-9	NA	TRBJ2-2	CASSSTGHVNTGELFF	TGTGCCAGCAGCTCAACGGGACACGTCAACACCGGGGAGCTGTTTTTT
many	TRBV7-9	NA	TRBJ1-2	CASSLADYYGYTF	TGTGCCAGCAGCTTGGCAGACTACTATGGCTACACCTTC
many	TRBV9	NA	TRBJ1-2	CASSGQGFGGYTF	TGTGCCAGCAGCGGCCAGGGGTTTGGAGGCTACACCTTC
NA	TRBV9	NA	TRBJ2-2	CASSPLEEPTGELFF	TGTGCCAGCAGCCCCTTGGAGGAGCCCACCGGGGAGCTGTTTTTT
many	TRBV7-2	NA	TRBJ2-6	CASSLTNSGANVLTF	TGTGCCAGCAGCTTAACTAACTCTGGGGCCAACGTCCTGACTTTC
once	TRBV2	TRBD1	TRBJ1-1	CDSSRPGQGLIEAFF	TGTGACAGCAGTAGACCGGGACAGGGTTTGATTGAAGCTTTCTTT
many	TRBV2	TRBD1	TRBJ1-1	CASRREGQVNTEAFF	TGTGCCAGCAGGCGGGAGGGACAGGTGAACACTGAAGCTTTCTTT